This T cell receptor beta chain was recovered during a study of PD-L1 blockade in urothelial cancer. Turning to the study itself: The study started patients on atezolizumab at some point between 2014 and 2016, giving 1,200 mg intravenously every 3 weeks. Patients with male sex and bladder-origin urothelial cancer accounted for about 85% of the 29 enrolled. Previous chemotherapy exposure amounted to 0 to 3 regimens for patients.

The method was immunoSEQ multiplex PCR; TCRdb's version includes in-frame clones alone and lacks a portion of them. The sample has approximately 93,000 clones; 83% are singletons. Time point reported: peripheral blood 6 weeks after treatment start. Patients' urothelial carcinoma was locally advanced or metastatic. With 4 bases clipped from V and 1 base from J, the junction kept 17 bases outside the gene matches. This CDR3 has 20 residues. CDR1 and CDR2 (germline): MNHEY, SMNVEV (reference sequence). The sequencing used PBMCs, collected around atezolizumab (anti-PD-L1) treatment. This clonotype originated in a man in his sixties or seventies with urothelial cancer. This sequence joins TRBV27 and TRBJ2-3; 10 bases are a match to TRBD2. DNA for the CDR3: TGTGCCAGCAGTTCCGTTAAGTCCCTAGCGGGAGTATTTGGCACAGATACGCAGTATTTT. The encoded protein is CASSSVKSLAGVFGTDTQYF.